A single sample is the source of the 13 T cell receptor beta chains below, sequenced in a study of blood T cell repertoires in COVID-19. Measured with immunoSEQ multiplex PCR; TCRdb has only the in-frame clones, and not every one. The table records roughly 190,000 clones, about nine tenths of them present only once. Sequencing was done on a sample of peripheral blood. The receptors stem from a man aged 65-85 years with acute or convalescent COVID-19.

The chain links TRBV6-2 or TRBV6-3 to TRBJ2-7, with D possibly matching TRBD1 (6 bases). The CDR3 consists of 15 residues. V was shortened by 4 bases and J by 3 bases, with 16 bases between the two germline ends. The V gene's germline CDR1 is MNHEY and CDR2 SVGEGT. The CDR3 region is CASSFTDYRDYEQYF. The CDR3 nucleotides read TGTGCCAGCAGTTTCACTGATTACAGGGACTACGAGCAGTACTTC.

This rearrangement joins TRBV28 to TRBJ1-2; D uncertain. Germline V CDR1 and CDR2: MDHEN, SYDVKM. CDR3 size: 15 residues. With 3 bases removed from V and 4 bases from J, the gap between germline ends came to 15 bases. The chain's CDR3 is CASSFYSQGFYGYTF. In DNA form, the CDR3 reads TGTGCCAGCAGTTTCTACAGCCAAGGATTCTATGGCTACACCTTC.

The chain combines TRBV18 with TRBJ1-1; D might be TRBD1 (6 bases). This CDR3 has 16 residues. Germline V gene lookup returns CDR1 KGHSH and CDR2 LQKENI. Trimming cost V 0 bases and J 3 bases, with 14 bases left between them. For the CDR3, the DNA is TGTGCCAGCTCACCACCCGCCGGACAGCTTTACACTGAAGCTTTCTTT. Encoded protein: CASSPPAGQLYTEAFF.

This sequence joins TRBV5-4 and TRBJ2-1, with a weak D call TRBD1 (7 bases). The CDR3 is 18 residues long. The germline gives CDR1 SGHNT, CDR2 YYREEE (reference sequence). V lost 0 bases and J lost 0, with 16 bases in between. CDR3 protein: CASSLVGGQPSSYNEQFF. The CDR3 nucleotides read TGTGCCAGCAGCTTGGTGGGGGGACAGCCGAGCTCCTACAATGAGCAGTTCTTC.

The chain has TRBV5-6 and TRBJ2-7; weak D call: TRBD2 (6 bases). Deletions cut 5 bases from V and 3 bases from J, with 9 bases between. Germline loops: CDR1 SGHDT, CDR2 YYEEEE. This CDR3 region has 12 residues. The CDR3 loop is CASSPTSYEQYF. CDR3 in DNA: TGTGCCAGCAGTCCGACTAGCTACGAGCAGTACTTC.

This sequence joins TRBV2 and TRBJ1-2, with TRBD1 as a possible D gene (6 bases). The CDR3 has 13 residues. V was pared by 6 bases and J by 7 bases, with 15 bases between. Germline assignment: CDR1 SNHLY and CDR2 FYNNEI. CDR3 protein: CASSPGQLSGYTF. In DNA form, the CDR3 reads TGTGCCAGCAGCCCCGGACAGTTGTCTGGCTACACCTTC.

The V gene is TRBV4-3, the J gene TRBJ2-6; D call uncertain. The CDR3 has 15 residues. V was pared by 3 bases and J by 0 bases, with 6 bases between. Germline V gene sequence: CDR1 LGHNA, CDR2 YSLEER. The CDR3 DNA follows: TGCGCCAGCAGCCAGGGCAACTCTGGGGCCAACGTCCTGACTTTC. Protein: CASSQGNSGANVLTF.

The chain combines TRBV6-5 with TRBJ2-3; perhaps TRBD2 as D (6 bases). The CDR3 sequence is 14 residues long. Germline V gene lookup returns CDR1 MNHEY and CDR2 SVGAGI. The V end was cut by 7 bases, the J end by 5 bases, with 16 bases between. CDR3 amino acids: CASIWDWGGDTQYF. CDR3 in DNA: TGTGCCAGCATCTGGGACTGGGGAGGAGATACGCAGTATTTT.

The chain recombines TRBV9 with TRBJ1-1; D unclear. The germline V and J ends were trimmed by 0 bases and 4 bases, with 10 bases remaining between them. The length of the CDR3 is 14 residues. The germline V gene has CDR1 SGDLS and CDR2 YYNGEE. The CDR3 DNA reads as TGTGCCAGCAGCGTAGCTGAGGTATGCACTGAAGCTTTCTTT. This gives the protein CASSVAEVCTEAFF.

DNA of the CDR3: TGTGCCAGCAGCGTCGGGTGGGGCAATGAAAAACTGTTTTTT. Protein sequence: CASSVGWGNEKLFF. The chain employs TRBV5-5 and TRBJ1-4; D might be TRBD1 (5 bases). Germline CDR1 SGHKS, CDR2 YYEKEE (reference sequence). CDR3 length equals 14 residues. The V end lost 4 bases, the J end lost 5 bases, and 12 bases lay between the germline ends. The complete variable domain, with remaining parts taken from reference TRBV5-5 and TRBJ1-4, reads DAGVTQSPTHLIKTRGQQVTLRCSPISGHKSVSWYQQVLGQGPQFIFQYYEKEERGRGNFPDRFSARQFPNYSSELNVNALLLGDSALYLCASSVGWGNEKLFFGSGTQLSVL.

The CDR3 loop reads CASSPGISQETQYF. The DNA of the CDR3 is TGTGCCAGCAGTCCCGGGATATCCCAAGAGACCCAGTACTTC. The chain employs TRBV27 and TRBJ2-5, with D tentatively TRBD2 (5 bases). The germline V and J ends were trimmed by 5 bases and 1 base, with 11 bases remaining between them. The V gene's germline CDR1 is MNHEY and CDR2 SMNVEV (reference sequence). The CDR3 consists of 14 residues.

The chain is built from TRBV7-3 and TRBJ2-1; weak D call: TRBD1 (5 bases). CDR3 length: 13 residues. CDR1 is SGHTA and CDR2 is FQGTGA in the germline V gene. V was cut by 5 bases and J by 7 bases, with 12 bases left in between. CDR3: CASSEHPGNEQFF. For the CDR3, the DNA is TGTGCCAGCAGCGAACATCCAGGGAATGAGCAGTTCTTC.

The CDR3, as DNA: TGTGCCTGGAGCCATGGTTGGGGACAGGGGATAGATACGCAGTATTTT. Its protein product is CAWSHGWGQGIDTQYF. The chain combines TRBV30 with TRBJ2-3; 10 bases match TRBD1. Germline-derived CDR1 and CDR2 are GTSNPN and SVGIG (reference sequence). Trimming took 3 bases from V and 5 from J; bases not matched to a gene: 11. This CDR3 contains 16 residues.